A single sample is the source of the 3 T cell receptor beta chains below, sequenced in a study of early T cells in non-severe SARS-CoV-2 infection. In TCRdb, the 5' RACE reads were re-called with MiXCR into one record per CDR3 protein. The sample carries tens of thousands of distinct CDR3 sequences, less than 7% recorded once. The sample taken for sequencing was whole blood. These receptors all come from an adult who was a healthcare worker with PCR-confirmed SARS-CoV-2 infection or an uninfected control (not recorded which).

This clonotype was counted ten times or more. The chain employs TRBV27 and TRBJ2-3; a weak D match, TRBD2 (6 bases). The germline CDR1 and CDR2 sequences are MNHEY and SMNVEV (reference sequence). This CDR3 is 14 amino acids long. Between the trimmed V and J ends, which lost 1 base and 4 bases, there was a span of 9 bases. CDR3: CASSLYTSSDTQYF. In DNA, the CDR3 is TGTGCCAGCAGTTTATATACTAGCTCAGATACGCAGTATTTT.

This clonotype was picked up many times. The chain carries TRBV6-2 or TRBV6-3 and TRBJ1-2; D unclear. CDR1 is MNHEY, CDR2 SVGEGT, per germline. V lost 2 bases to trimming and J lost 2 bases, with 6 bases between them. CDR3 length: 13 residues. The CDR3 bases are TGTGCCAGCAGTTACGAGCGGAACTATGGCTACACCTTC. Its protein is CASSYERNYGYTF.

As for this clonotype: A single base separates this from a much larger clone, so it may be a read error. CDR3 protein: CTSSQVGTDYGYTF. In nucleotides, the CDR3 is TGCACCAGCAGCCAAGTGGGGACAGACTATGGCTACACCTTC. V usage is TRBV4-1 and J usage is TRBJ1-2; 7 nucleotides agree with TRBD1. Germline assignment: CDR1 MGHRA and CDR2 YSYEKL. The CDR3 covers 14 residues.